The rows below give T cell receptor beta chains drawn from one sample of a study of blood T cell repertoires in COVID-19. Generated by immunoSEQ multiplex PCR, the TCRdb table keeps only in-frame clones and is missing some. The repertoire includes about half a million clones, approximately 85% of them detected once, and about 3.2% sits in the top ten. Source material: peripheral blood. The receptors shown here come from a human donor in a cohort sampled during active COVID-19. The CDR3 runs from the conserved cysteine through the conserved F or W. The D gene is left open where the match is weak. Clone sizes are given selectively: once, few, many, or a class where the clone is expanded.

clone size	V gene	D gene	J gene	CDR3 protein	CDR3 DNA
NA	TRBV18	TRBD1	TRBJ1-4	CASSPPRQGAHFNEKLFF	TGTGCCAGCTCACCACCCCGCCAGGGGGCTCATTTTAATGAAAAACTGTTTTTT
NA	TRBV19	NA	TRBJ2-3	CASGTSTDTQYF	TGTGCCAGCGGGACTAGCACAGATACGCAGTATTTT
few	TRBV7-2	TRBD2	TRBJ2-7	CASSLGRETSYEQYF	TGTGCCAGCAGCTTAGGGCGGGAGACTTCCTACGAGCAGTACTTC
NA	TRBV14	TRBD2	TRBJ2-7	CASSQGLAGSYEQYF	TGTGCCAGCAGCCAAGGTCTAGCGGGCTCCTACGAGCAGTACTTC
NA	TRBV7-7	TRBD2	TRBJ2-1	CASSLRLAGHDYNEQFF	TGTGCTAGCAGCTTACGTCTAGCGGGACACGACTACAATGAGCAGTTCTTC
NA	TRBV6-2/TRBV6-3	TRBD1	TRBJ2-7	CASSWPLMEPGQGSYEQYF	TGTGCCAGCAGTTGGCCCCTAATGGAGCCGGGACAGGGGTCCTACGAGCAGTACTTC
NA	TRBV5-1	NA	TRBJ2-5	CASRFNRDKTQYF	TGCGCCAGCAGATTTAACAGGGACAAGACCCAGTACTTC
few	TRBV3-1/TRBV3-2	TRBD2	TRBJ2-2	CASSQGAGGGTGELFF	TGTGCCAGCAGCCAAGGAGCGGGAGGCGGCACCGGGGAGCTGTTTTTT
once	TRBV6-5	NA	TRBJ1-5	CASGQVRNQPQHF	TGTGCCAGCGGCCAGGTTAGAAATCAGCCCCAGCATTTT
NA	TRBV2	TRBD1	TRBJ2-7	CASSVEGASDEQYF	TGTGCCAGCAGCGTCGAGGGGGCGTCGGACGAGCAGTACTTC
NA	TRBV7-8	NA	TRBJ1-4	CASSRGAQAEKLFF	TGTGCCAGCAGCCGAGGGGCACAGGCGGAAAAACTGTTTTTT
NA	TRBV5-4	NA	TRBJ2-5	CASSRPRATETQYF	TGTGCCAGCAGTCGCCCGCGGGCTACGGAGACCCAGTACTTC
NA	TRBV29-1	TRBD2	TRBJ2-2	CSVGDYMTSGYTGELFF	TGCAGCGTTGGAGATTATATGACTAGCGGGTACACCGGGGAGCTGTTTTTT
once	TRBV12-3/TRBV12-4	NA	TRBJ2-5	CASSSGETQYF	TGTGCCAGCAGTTCGGGGGAGACCCAGTACTTC
NA	TRBV10-3	NA	TRBJ2-3	CAISVLATSGTDTQYF	TGTGCCATCAGCGTCCTAGCAACAAGCGGCACAGATACGCAGTATTTT
NA	TRBV30	TRBD2	TRBJ2-7	CAWRPIGRGGYEQYF	TGTGCCTGGAGGCCCATCGGGCGGGGGGGGTACGAGCAGTACTTC
NA	TRBV5-1	TRBD2	TRBJ2-7	CASRELAGGRAEQYF	TGCGCCAGCAGAGAACTAGCGGGGGGACGAGCCGAGCAGTACTTC
NA	TRBV5-1	TRBD2	TRBJ2-7	CASTYDIAGGSYEQYF	TGCGCCAGCACCTACGATATAGCGGGAGGGTCCTACGAGCAGTACTTC
NA	TRBV27	TRBD1	TRBJ1-1	CASSYTRGTEAFF	TGTGCCAGCAGTTACACCAGGGGGACTGAAGCTTTCTTT
NA	TRBV7-6	TRBD1	TRBJ1-2	CASSLEAGGTMIGYTF	TGTGCCAGCAGCTTAGAGGCAGGGGGCACCATGATAGGCTACACCTTC
NA	TRBV19	NA	TRBJ2-1	CASSIGTIYEQFF	TGTGCCAGTAGTATAGGGACAATATATGAGCAGTTCTTC
NA	TRBV5-6	NA	TRBJ2-7	CASSSVDRHSYEQYF	TGTGCCAGCAGCTCGGTTGACAGGCACTCCTACGAGCAGTACTTC
NA	TRBV27	NA	TRBJ1-2	CASSQTGRDWGYTF	TGTGCCAGCAGTCAAACCGGACGGGACTGGGGCTACACCTTC
NA	TRBV28	NA	TRBJ2-1	CASSPGLGSYNEQFF	TGTGCCAGCAGTCCCGGACTTGGCTCCTACAATGAGCAGTTCTTC
NA	TRBV2	NA	TRBJ2-7	CASSALRGVHEQYF	TGTGCCAGCAGTGCTCTCAGGGGGGTTCACGAGCAGTACTTC
once	TRBV3-1/TRBV3-2	TRBD1	TRBJ1-6	CASSQGPVAYRGRYNSPLHF	TGTGCCAGCAGCCAAGGGCCCGTGGCCTACAGGGGGCGGTATAATTCACCCCTCCACTTT
NA	TRBV6-5	TRBD1	TRBJ1-6	CASSSHRGPSPLHF	TGTGCCAGCAGTTCCCACAGGGGGCCTTCACCCCTCCACTTT
few	TRBV7-9	NA	TRBJ1-2	CASSLGAGSYGYTF	TGTGCCAGCAGCTTAGGGGCCGGCTCCTATGGCTACACCTTC
once	TRBV2	NA	TRBJ2-1	CASSRLAQGYNEQFF	TGTGCCAGCAGCCGATTAGCACAAGGATACAATGAGCAGTTCTTC
NA	TRBV7-2	TRBD2	TRBJ2-7	CASSFDGLAGVAEQYF	TGTGCCAGCAGCTTTGATGGACTAGCGGGAGTTGCCGAGCAGTACTTC
NA	TRBV6-5	TRBD2	TRBJ2-7	CASSSTSGAYEQYF	TGTGCCAGCAGTTCTACTAGCGGGGCCTACGAGCAGTACTTC
NA	TRBV20-1	NA	TRBJ1-2	CSASRQGYGYTF	TGCAGTGCTAGTCGGCAGGGCTATGGCTACACCTTC
NA	TRBV28	TRBD2	TRBJ2-7	CASSPGGGLGVGEQYF	TGTGCCAGCAGTCCCGGGGGGGGACTAGGGGTAGGGGAGCAGTACTTC
NA	TRBV3-1/TRBV3-2	NA	TRBJ2-3	CASSPDKREEDTDTQYF	TGTGCCAGCAGCCCGGATAAGAGGGAGGAAGACACAGATACGCAGTATTTT
NA	TRBV28	TRBD1	TRBJ1-5	CASSLTGPGKPQHF	TGTGCCAGCAGTTTGACAGGGCCAGGGAAGCCCCAGCATTTT
NA	TRBV29-1	TRBD1	TRBJ2-7	CSGVGTGGGEQYF	TGCAGCGGAGTCGGGACAGGGGGCGGCGAGCAGTACTTC
NA	TRBV4-3	TRBD2	TRBJ2-1	CASSQVGRGARNEQFF	TGCGCCAGCAGCCAAGTGGGGCGGGGGGCGCGCAATGAGCAGTTCTTC
NA	TRBV10-3	NA	TRBJ2-3	CAISFSSLGQSTDTQYF	TGTGCCATCAGCTTTTCCTCTCTGGGACAAAGCACAGATACGCAGTATTTT
NA	TRBV19	NA	TRBJ1-5	CASSIGSDNQPQHF	TGTGCCAGTAGTATTGGTAGCGATAATCAGCCCCAGCATTTT
NA	TRBV5-1	TRBD2	TRBJ2-7	CASSATIAGGGTYEQYF	TGCGCCAGCAGCGCCACTATAGCGGGAGGAGGCACCTACGAGCAGTACTTC
NA	TRBV29-1	NA	TRBJ1-2	CSGGGGLDGYTF	TGCAGCGGGGGAGGCGGGCTTGATGGCTACACCTTC
NA	TRBV14	NA	TRBJ1-2	CASSQISGSRGYTF	TGTGCCAGCAGCCAAATATCAGGGTCGCGCGGCTACACCTTC
NA	TRBV3-1/TRBV3-2	TRBD1	TRBJ2-5	CASRRTGAETQYF	TGTGCCAGCAGGCGGACAGGGGCAGAGACCCAGTACTTC
NA	TRBV19	NA	TRBJ2-7	CASSSPRRTGGTYEQYF	TGTGCCAGTAGTTCCCCCAGGAGGACCGGTGGGACCTACGAGCAGTACTTC
NA	TRBV28	TRBD2	TRBJ2-1	CASSLNLLAGGGYNEQFF	TGTGCCAGCAGTTTAAATCTACTAGCGGGAGGAGGGTACAATGAGCAGTTCTTC
NA	TRBV2	NA	TRBJ1-1	CASSTGGREAFF	TGTGCCAGCAGTACAGGTGGCCGGGAAGCTTTCTTT
few	TRBV27	NA	TRBJ1-3	CASRQSSGNTIYF	TGTGCCAGCCGACAGAGCTCTGGAAACACCATATATTTT
NA	TRBV30	TRBD2	TRBJ2-2	CAWSVPGTSGPTGELFF	TGTGCCTGGAGTGTACCCGGGACTAGCGGACCCACCGGGGAGCTGTTTTTT
once	TRBV9	TRBD2	TRBJ2-3	CASSVAAGGPTDTQYF	TGTGCCAGCAGCGTAGCGGCGGGAGGGCCCACAGATACGCAGTATTTT
NA	TRBV29-1	TRBD1	TRBJ1-1	CSVETGAGTEAFF	TGCAGCGTGGAGACAGGGGCGGGCACTGAAGCTTTCTTT
NA	TRBV12-3/TRBV12-4	NA	TRBJ1-2	CASTPFSNYGYTF	TGTGCCAGCACCCCATTCAGTAACTATGGCTACACCTTC
NA	TRBV24-1	TRBD1	TRBJ1-2	CATSDPRTGFGGYTF	TGTGCCACCAGTGATCCCCGGACAGGGTTCGGTGGCTACACCTTC